These T cell receptor beta chains were read from a single sample in a study of blood T cell repertoires in COVID-19. Produced via immunoSEQ multiplex PCR; TCRdb's table is partial and in-frame only. Of about 170,000 clones detected, about 80% appear once; the ten largest clones hold over 20%. The material sequenced was peripheral blood. These receptors were collected from an elderly woman with acute or convalescent COVID-19. Both conserved end residues are part of each CDR3. A D gene is named only where the DNA matches it firmly. A clone size is listed for some rows: how often the clone was seen (once, few, many), or a class if it is expanded.

>NA|TRBD2|TRBV19|TRBJ2-3|16
TGTGCCAGTAGTATCCCTAGCGGGGCTAGCACAGATACGCAGTATTTT
CASSIPSGASTDTQYF
>NA|NA|TRBV4-1|TRBJ1-5|16
TGCGCCAGCAGCCATGACGTCGGGAGGGCCAATCAGCCCCAGCATTTT
CASSHDVGRANQPQHF
>once|TRBD2|TRBV18|TRBJ2-7|14
TGTGCCAGCTCACCAAGCGGGAGCTCCTACGAGCAGTACTTC
CASSPSGSSYEQYF
>NA|NA|TRBV2|TRBJ1-2|12
TGTGCCAGCAGGAGGCCGGTAGATGGCTACACCTTC
CASRRPVDGYTF
>NA|TRBD1|TRBV19|TRBJ1-6|16
TGTGCCAGTAGTATTTCCGGGACAGTTATTAATTCACCCCTCCACTTT
CASSISGTVINSPLHF
>NA|TRBD2|TRBV6-1|TRBJ2-1|17
TGTGCCAGCAGTGAATCTACTAGCGGGAGGGCCTACAATGAGCAGTTCTTC
CASSESTSGRAYNEQFF
>NA|TRBD1|TRBV6-2/TRBV6-3|TRBJ2-1|14
TGTGCCAGCAGTGACCGGACAGGTAGGAATGAGCAGTTCTTC
CASSDRTGRNEQFF
>NA|TRBD2|TRBV29-1|TRBJ2-3|13
TGCAGCGGGGGGACTAGGGGCACAGATACGCAGTATTTT
CSGGTRGTDTQYF
>NA|NA|TRBV2|TRBJ1-1|12
TGTGCCAGCAGGTCGGGCGGGACTGAAGCTTTCTTT
CASRSGGTEAFF
>NA|NA|TRBV5-1|TRBJ2-3|14
TGCGCCAGCAGCCCCGACTGGGTCACAGATACGCAGTATTTT
CASSPDWVTDTQYF
>NA|NA|TRBV27|TRBJ2-7|17
TGTGCCAGCAGTTTGGGGACCGAATCGGGACACGGGGGCGGGGGGTACTTC
CASSLGTESGHGGGGYF
>NA|NA|TRBV6-5|TRBJ2-4|13
TGTGCCAGCAGAACCGGAGACAAAAACATTCAGTACTTC
CASRTGDKNIQYF
>NA|NA|TRBV12-3/TRBV12-4|TRBJ1-1|12
TGTGCCAGCAGACCGTACGACAGAGAAGCTTTCTTT
CASRPYDREAFF
>NA|NA|TRBV6-5|TRBJ1-1|15
TGTGCCAGCAGCCCCCTAGGTGGCGTTGACACTGAAGCTTTCTTT
CASSPLGGVDTEAFF
>few|TRBD1|TRBV7-9|TRBJ1-2|14
TGTGCCAGCAGCTCCGGGACAGGACACTATGGCTACACCTTC
CASSSGTGHYGYTF
>NA|TRBD2|TRBV7-9|TRBJ2-1|17
TGTGCCAGCAGTCCGGCACAAGTAGCGGGACTCTACAATGAGCAGTTCTTC
CASSPAQVAGLYNEQFF
>NA|TRBD2|TRBV19|TRBJ2-3|19
TGTGCCAGTAGTATAGACCCCCCGGGGAGCGGGAGGGCGACAGATACGCAGTATTTT
CASSIDPPGSGRATDTQYF
>NA|TRBD2|TRBV3-1/TRBV3-2|TRBJ2-1|16
TGTGCCAGCAGCCCGGGACTAGCGGGAGGGTACAATGAGCAGTTCTTC
CASSPGLAGGYNEQFF
>NA|TRBD1|TRBV28|TRBJ2-7|15
TGTGCCAGCAGAAGCCCGGGACAGGCCCGGTACGAGCAGTACTTC
CASRSPGQARYEQYF
>NA|NA|TRBV7-2|TRBJ1-6|12
TGTGCCAGCAGCCTATCGATGTCACCCCTCCACTTT
CASSLSMSPLHF
>few|NA|TRBV5-1|TRBJ1-6|12
TGCGCCAGCAGCGATTTCGGTTCACCCCTCCACTTT
CASSDFGSPLHF
>NA|TRBD1|TRBV6-6|TRBJ2-7|13
TGTGCCAGCAGCAGGGACAGCCCCTACGAGCAGTACTTC
CASSRDSPYEQYF
>NA|NA|TRBV30|TRBJ2-7|13
TGTGCCTGGAGCTCTGGGGCAGGGAACGAGCAGTACTTC
CAWSSGAGNEQYF
>NA|NA|TRBV9|TRBJ2-7|15
TGTGCCAGCAGCGGGACGGGGAGTAGGTCCTACGAGCAGTACTTC
CASSGTGSRSYEQYF
>NA|NA|TRBV11-2|TRBJ2-3|14
TGTGCCAGCAGCTTAGAGACTCGCGGAGATACGCAGTATTTT
CASSLETRGDTQYF
>few|TRBD2|TRBV5-1|TRBJ2-4|14
TGCGCCAGCAGCTTGCCTAGCGGGAAAAACATTCAGTACTTC
CASSLPSGKNIQYF
>NA|TRBD2|TRBV7-2|TRBJ2-5|16
TGTGCCAGCAGCTACCTAAGCGGGAGGCCCGGAGAGACCCAGTACTTC
CASSYLSGRPGETQYF
>NA|NA|TRBV5-1|TRBJ2-5|14
TGCGCCAGCAGCTTGGGACAGATCCAAGAGACCCAGTACTTC
CASSLGQIQETQYF
>NA|NA|TRBV10-1|TRBJ1-2|14
TGCGCCAGCAGTGTACAGACCTTTAACTATGGCTACACCTTC
CASSVQTFNYGYTF
>NA|NA|TRBV14|TRBJ2-7|14
TGTGCCAGCAGCCCATCAGGGGGGACCTACGAGCAGTACTTC
CASSPSGGTYEQYF
>few|NA|TRBV6-6|TRBJ1-1|14
TGTGCCAGCACCCTAGGGGGGGTTGGAACTGAAGCTTTCTTT
CASTLGGVGTEAFF
>once|NA|TRBV7-9|TRBJ1-2|13
TGTGCCAGCAGCCGAGGGCTACTCGACGGCTACACCTTC
CASSRGLLDGYTF
>NA|TRBD2|TRBV29-1|TRBJ2-7|11
TGCAGCGGGGGGACTACCTACGAGCAGTACTTC
CSGGTTYEQYF
>NA|NA|TRBV5-1|TRBJ2-7|15
TGCGCCAGCAGCCCCGGGACTTGGGGTCCCTACGAGCAGTACTTC
CASSPGTWGPYEQYF
>NA|TRBD2|TRBV5-1|TRBJ2-1|18
TGCGCCAGCAGCTTGGAGTCTGTACTAGCGGGACCCTACAATGAGCAGTTCTTC
CASSLESVLAGPYNEQFF
>NA|TRBD2|TRBV20-1|TRBJ2-7|15
TGCAGTGCTAGTGTAGGGACTAGCGAATCCTACGAGCAGTACTTC
CSASVGTSESYEQYF